The clone carrying this T cell receptor beta chain has a handful of counts. CDR3 size: 16 residues. Germline lookup yields CDR1 SGHRS and CDR2 YFSETQ. V gave up 4 bases and J gave up 7 bases, with 20 bases separating them. This table comes from immunoSEQ multiplex PCR, and its TCRdb copy is limited to in-frame clones, with some not included. The sample has 290,000 or so clones; nearly 90% are singletons. This entry is derived from a study of blood T cell repertoires in COVID-19. Study in general: T cells, B-cell-depleted T cells, or PBMCs provided the cDNA or gDNA that served as material.

The age range of participants was about 18 to 95 years, with residence in around 22 US areas. The chain joins TRBV5-1 to TRBJ2-2; a weak D match, TRBD2 (5 bases). The TCR was taken from a woman between 18 and 30 years old with acute COVID-19. The sequenced material came from PBMCs or T cells enriched from blood (not recorded which). The CDR3 sequence is CASSPATVLENGELFF. CDR3 nucleotide sequence: TGCGCCAGCAGCCCGGCCACTGTACTAGAAAACGGGGAGCTGTTTTTT.